This T cell receptor beta chain was found in a study of blood T cell repertoires in COVID-19. Profiled with immunoSEQ multiplex PCR; TCRdb holds only in-frame clones, not every one. The table includes about 64,000 clones, about nine tenths detected once. The germline V gene has CDR1 SGHRS and CDR2 YFSETQ. This CDR3 contains 15 residues. V gave up 3 bases and J gave up 2 bases; unmatched junction bases: 5. The chain carries TRBV5-1 and TRBJ1-2; 9 nucleotides line up with TRBD1. The sequence was collected from a man in his fifties or sixties with active COVID-19. Sample: peripheral blood. For the CDR3, the DNA is TGCGCCAGCAGCTCGTACAGGGGGCTCAACTATGGCTACACCTTC. Protein product: CASSSYRGLNYGYTF.